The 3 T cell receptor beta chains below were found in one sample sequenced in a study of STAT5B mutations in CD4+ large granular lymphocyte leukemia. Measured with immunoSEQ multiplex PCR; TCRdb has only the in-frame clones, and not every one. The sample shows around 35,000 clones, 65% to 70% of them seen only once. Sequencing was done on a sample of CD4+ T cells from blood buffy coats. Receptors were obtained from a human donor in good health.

The chain's CDR3 is CASSVRPMNTEAFF. The DNA for the CDR3 is TGTGCCAGCAGCGTCAGGCCCATGAACACTGAAGCTTTCTTT. This chain uses TRBV11-2 with TRBJ1-1; D not certain. Germline CDR1 is SGHAT and CDR2 is FQNNGV. V shed 5 bases and J shed 0 bases, with 10 bases lying between them. This CDR3 contains 14 residues.

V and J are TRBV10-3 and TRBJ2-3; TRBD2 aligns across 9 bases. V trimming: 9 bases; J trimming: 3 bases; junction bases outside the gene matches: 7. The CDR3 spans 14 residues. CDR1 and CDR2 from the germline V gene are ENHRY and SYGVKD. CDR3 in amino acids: CAIASGITTDTQYF. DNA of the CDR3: TGTGCCATAGCTAGCGGGATAACAACAGATACGCAGTATTTT.

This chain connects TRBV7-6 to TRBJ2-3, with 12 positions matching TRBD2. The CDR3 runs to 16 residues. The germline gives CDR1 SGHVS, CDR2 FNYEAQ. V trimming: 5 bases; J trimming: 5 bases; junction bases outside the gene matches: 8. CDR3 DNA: TGTGCCAGCAGCCGATCTAGCGGGGGGGCTGGAGATACGCAGTATTTT. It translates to CASSRSSGGAGDTQYF.